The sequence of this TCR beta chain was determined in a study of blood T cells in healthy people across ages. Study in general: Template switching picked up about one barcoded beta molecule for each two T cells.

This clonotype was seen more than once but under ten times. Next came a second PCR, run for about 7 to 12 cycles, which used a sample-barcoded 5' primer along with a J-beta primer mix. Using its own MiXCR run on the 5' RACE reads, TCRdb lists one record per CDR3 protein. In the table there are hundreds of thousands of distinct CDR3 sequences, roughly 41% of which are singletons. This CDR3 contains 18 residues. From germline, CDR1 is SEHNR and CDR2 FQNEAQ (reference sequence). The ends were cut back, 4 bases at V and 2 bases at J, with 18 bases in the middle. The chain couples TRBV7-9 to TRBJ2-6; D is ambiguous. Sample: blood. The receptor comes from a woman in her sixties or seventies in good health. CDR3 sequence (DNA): TGTGCCAGCAGCTGGTCCGGATCAGGATGGCCTGGGGCCAACGTCCTGACTTTC. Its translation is CASSWSGSGWPGANVLTF.